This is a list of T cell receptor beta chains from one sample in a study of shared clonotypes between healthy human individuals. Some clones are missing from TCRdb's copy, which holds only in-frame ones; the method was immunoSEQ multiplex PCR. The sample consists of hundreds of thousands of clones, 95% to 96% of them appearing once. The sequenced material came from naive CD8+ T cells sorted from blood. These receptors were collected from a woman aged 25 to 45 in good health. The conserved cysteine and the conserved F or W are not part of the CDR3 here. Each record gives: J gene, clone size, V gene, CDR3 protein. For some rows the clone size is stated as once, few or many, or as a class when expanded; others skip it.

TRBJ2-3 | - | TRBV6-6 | ASTRLAGGFTDTQY
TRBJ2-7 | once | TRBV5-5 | ASSSRSTGGREQY
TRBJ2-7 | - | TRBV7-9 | ASSLAGLAGGPSDYEQY
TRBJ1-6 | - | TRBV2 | ASSSESSYNSPLH
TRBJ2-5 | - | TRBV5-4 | ASSFGQGGETQY
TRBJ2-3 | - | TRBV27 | ASSFPGYTQY
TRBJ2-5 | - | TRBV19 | ATWDRGRETQY
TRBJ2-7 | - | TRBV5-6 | ASSLITSDYEQY
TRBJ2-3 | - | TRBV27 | ASSLFPASGSTDTQY
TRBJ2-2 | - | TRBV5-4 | AIPLPLAGVTGELF